Sequencing of this T cell receptor (beta chain) was carried out in a study of shared clonotypes between healthy human individuals. In the study overall: Donors, aged 18 to 49, were two women and a few men. Study results and limitations: Naive subsets typically showed greater estimated richness than memory subsets. Investigators expected sequencing depth to affect clonotype sharing among donors.

Concerning this clone itself: The antigen remains undetermined.

Once extracted for a subset, genomic DNA was divided evenly among several immunoSEQ plates. TCRdb keeps only in-frame clones here, not all; method: immunoSEQ multiplex PCR. The sample contains about 340,000 clones, about 70% of which appear only once. J gave up 4 bases and V 5 bases, and 7 bases lay outside the gene matches. In germline, CDR1 is SGHTA, CDR2 FQGNSA. CDR3 size: 14 residues. The chain employs TRBV7-2 and TRBJ1-2, with 7 bases fitting TRBD1. Sample: memory CD4+ T cells sorted from blood. The subset was: CD45RA-negative fraction. The sequence derives from a man younger than 45 in good health. This chain's CDR3 is CASSIQGSTYGYTF. CDR3 coding DNA: TGTGCCAGCAGCATACAGGGGTCCACCTATGGCTACACCTTC.